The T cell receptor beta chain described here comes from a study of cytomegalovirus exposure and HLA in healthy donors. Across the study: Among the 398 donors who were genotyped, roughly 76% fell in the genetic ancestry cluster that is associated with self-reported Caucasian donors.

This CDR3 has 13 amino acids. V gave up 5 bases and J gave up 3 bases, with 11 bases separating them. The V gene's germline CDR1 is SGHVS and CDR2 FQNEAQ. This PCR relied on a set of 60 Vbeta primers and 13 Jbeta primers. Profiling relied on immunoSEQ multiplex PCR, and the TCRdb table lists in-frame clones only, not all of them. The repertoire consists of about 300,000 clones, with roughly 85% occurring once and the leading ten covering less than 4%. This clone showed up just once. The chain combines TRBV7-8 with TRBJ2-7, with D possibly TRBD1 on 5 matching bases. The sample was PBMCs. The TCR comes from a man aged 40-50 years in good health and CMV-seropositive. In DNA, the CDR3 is TGTGCCAGCAGCCAGCAGGGTCGCTACGAGCAGTACTTC. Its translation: CASSQQGRYEQYF.